Each of the 24 T cell receptor beta chains below was sequenced from the same sample in a study of T cells in Graves' hyperthyroidism and ophthalmopathy (dated by TCRdb to the late 2010s). Preparation of the library involved multiplex PCR. The instrument given in TCRdb is Illumina HiSeq 2000. The TCR beta CDR3 regions were amplified from the RNA transcripts. The TCR CDR3 was subjected to a first round of RT-PCR using the HTBI primer set and the Qiagen OneStep RT-PCR kit. The public reads were quality trimmed at Q25 with fastp and then assembled into clones with MiXCR by TCRdb, keeping productive beta chains. Identical CDR3 protein sequences are pooled into one entry, listed with their most common genes and DNA. Recorded for this sample are around 690,000 distinct CDR3 sequences; less than 25% of them occurred a single time. Of the sample, 34% falls within the top ten clones. Sequencing was carried out using blood. The receptors originated from a man aged 25-45 years with Graves' ophthalmopathy.

The CDR3, as DNA: TGCAGCGTTGGCCGACAGGGTAGCTCCTACAATGAGCAGTTCTTC. Translation gives CSVGRQGSSYNEQFF. J is TRBJ2-1 and V is TRBV29-1, with 7 bases matching TRBD1. V was pared by 4 bases and J by 0 bases, with 6 bases of the junction left unmatched. The germline V gene has CDR1 SQVTM and CDR2 ANQGSEA. CDR3 size: 15 residues.

At least ten counts were recorded for this clonotype. This chain uses TRBV5-1 with TRBJ2-7; 8 nucleotides line up with TRBD1. Germline lookup yields CDR1 SGHRS and CDR2 YFSETQ. CDR3 length: 13 residues. J lost 4 bases, V lost 7 bases, and 7 bases had no gene match. This CDR3 is CASSQGAGYEQYF. CDR3 DNA sequence: TGCGCCAGCTCCCAGGGGGCTGGGTACGAGCAGTACTTC.

This clonotype was observed a handful of times. J is TRBJ2-1 and V is TRBV9; possible D gene TRBD2, 6 bases. CDR1 and CDR2 (germline): SGDLS, YYNGEE. The V end was cut by 3 bases, the J end by 4 bases, with 14 bases between. The CDR3 runs to 15 residues. The CDR3 sequence: CASSALAETYNEQFF. In nucleotides, the CDR3 is TGTGCCAGCAGCGCATTAGCGGAAACATACAATGAGCAGTTCTTC. Supplemented by reference TRBV9 and TRBJ2-1, the full variable domain reads DSGVTQTPKHLITATGQRVTLRCSPRSGDLSVYWYQQSLDQGLQFLIQYYNGEERAKGNILERFSAQQFPDLHSELNLSSLELGDSALYFCASSALAETYNEQFFGPGTRLTVL.

This clonotype was seen ten or more times. J is TRBJ2-5 and V is TRBV12-3 or TRBV12-4; 14 bases are a match to TRBD2. Losses at the gene ends were 5 bases for V and 5 bases for J; bases not matched to a gene: 13. The CDR3 has 18 amino acids. CDR3 residues: CASSDSWGLAGDMETQYF. The CDR3 DNA reads as TGTGCCAGCAGTGATTCCTGGGGACTAGCGGGAGACATGGAGACCCAGTACTTC.

This clonotype was seen at least ten times. The V call is TRBV24-1, the J call TRBJ1-5; no firm D call. The CDR3 covers 14 residues. The germline gives CDR1 KGHDR, CDR2 SFDVKD. V was clipped by 3 bases and J by 0 bases, with 5 bases between them. CDR3 sequence: CATSDRYSNQPQHF. The DNA for the CDR3 is TGTGCCACCAGTGATCGGTATAGCAATCAGCCCCAGCATTTT.

This clonotype was seen many times. V is TRBV28 and J is TRBJ2-7, with TRBD1 identical over 8 bases. Trimming removed 4 bases from V and 4 bases from J; junction bases left unmatched: 9. The CDR3 is made up of 15 amino acids. Germline V CDR1 and CDR2: MDHEN, SYDVKM. The CDR3 coding sequence is TGTGCCAGCAGTTCAACCGGGACAGGCGTTTACGAGCAGTACTTC. It codes for CASSSTGTGVYEQYF.

This clonotype was observed at least ten times. J is TRBJ1-5 and V is TRBV28, with unresolved D. The CDR3 is made up of 13 amino acids. With 3 bases removed from V and 1 base from J, the gap between germline ends came to 4 bases. Germline-derived CDR1 and CDR2 are MDHEN and SYDVKM. CDR3 nucleotide sequence: TGTGCCAGCAGTTTTTTGAGCAATCAGCCCCAGCATTTT. It codes for CASSFLSNQPQHF.

The chain links TRBV20-1 to TRBJ2-7; no reliable D call. The V and J ends lost 3 bases and 3 bases respectively, with 3 bases between them. The CDR3 covers 10 residues. Germline values: CDR1 DFQATT, CDR2 SNEGSKA (reference sequence). CDR3 loop: CSARIYEQYF. In DNA, the CDR3 is TGCAGTGCTAGGATCTACGAGCAGTACTTC.

This clonotype showed up just a few times. The chain employs TRBV19 and TRBJ2-1; perhaps D is TRBD1 or TRBD2 (5 bases each). Trimming removed 5 bases from V and 7 bases from J, with 12 bases in between. Germline V gene lookup returns CDR1 LNHDA and CDR2 SQIVND (reference sequence). The CDR3 runs to 13 residues. DNA for the CDR3: TGTGCCAGTAGTGCCCGGTGGGGGAATGAGCAGTTCTTC. Translation gives CASSARWGNEQFF. Full variable domain (outside the CDR3, taken from reference TRBV19 and TRBJ2-1): DGGITQSPKYLFRKEGQNVTLSCEQNLNHDAMYWYRQDPGQGLRLIYYSQIVNDFQKGDIAEGYSVSREKKESFPLTVTSAQKNPTAFYLCASSARWGNEQFFGPGTRLTVL.

V is TRBV11-3 and J is TRBJ2-1; unclear D gene. The CDR3 is made up of 13 amino acids. Trimming pared 5 bases from V and 6 bases from J, leaving 11 bases between. Germline loops: CDR1 SGHNT, CDR2 YENEEA. CDR3: CASSLGQANEQFF. DNA of the CDR3: TGTGCCAGCAGCCTCGGGCAGGCCAATGAGCAGTTCTTC.

The V call is TRBV19, the J call TRBJ1-4; D gene unclear. CDR1 and CDR2 from the germline V gene are LNHDA and SQIVND (reference sequence). With 3 bases removed from V and 3 bases from J, the gap between germline ends came to 8 bases. CDR3 length: 14 amino acids. CDR3 protein: CASSMIVANEKLFF. CDR3 nucleotides: TGTGCCAGTAGTATGATTGTGGCTAATGAAAAACTGTTTTTT.

The V gene is TRBV6-1, the J gene TRBJ2-3; weak D call: TRBD2 (5 bases). V shed 3 bases and J shed 0 bases, with 13 bases lying between them. The germline gives CDR1 MNHNS, CDR2 SASEGT. This CDR3 has 16 amino acids. CDR3 in amino acids: CASSDTSGLSTDTQYF. The CDR3 DNA reads as TGTGCCAGCAGTGACACGAGCGGTCTCAGCACAGATACGCAGTATTTT.

The rearrangement joins TRBV12-3 or TRBV12-4 to TRBJ2-5; 12 nucleotides match TRBD2. This CDR3 has 15 residues. After removal of 5 bases from V and 5 bases from J, the junction contained 6 bases not matched to a gene. The CDR3 is CASSPSGRAGETQYF. The CDR3 DNA reads TGTGCCAGCAGTCCTAGCGGGAGGGCCGGGGAGACCCAGTACTTC.

The V and J genes are TRBV5-6 and TRBJ2-7; D tentatively fits TRBD1 or TRBD2 (6 bases each). The CDR3 totals 14 residues. Germline CDR1 reads SGHDT; CDR2 reads YYEEEE. The ends were cut back, 2 bases at V and 4 bases at J, with 13 bases in the middle. The DNA of the CDR3 is TGTGCCAGCAGCTTTCGGAGGGGGGCATACGAGCAGTACTTC. This codes for CASSFRRGAYEQYF. Full variable domain (rest looked up from reference TRBV5-6 and TRBJ2-7): DAGVTQSPTHLIKTRGQQVTLRCSPKSGHDTVSWYQQALGQGPQFIFQYYEEEERQRGNFPDRFSGHQFPNYSSELNVNALLLGDSALYLCASSFRRGAYEQYFGPGTRLTVT.

There are many counts of this clonotype. The chain combines TRBV30 with TRBJ1-1; 7 nucleotides line up with TRBD1. V was pared by 7 bases and J by 4 bases, with 9 bases of the junction left unmatched. Germline V gives CDR1 GTSNPN, CDR2 SVGIG (reference sequence). The CDR3 has 13 amino acids. The CDR3 nucleotides read TGTGCCTCAAAGACAGGGTCGGGCACTGAAGCTTTCTTT. Encoded protein: CASKTGSGTEAFF.

V and J are TRBV9 and TRBJ2-1; D not certain. The CDR3 loop spans 13 amino acids. Trimming shortened V by 0 bases and J by 7 bases, and 8 bases separated the two germline ends. Germline V gene sequence: CDR1 SGDLS, CDR2 YYNGEE. The CDR3 DNA sequence: TGTGCCAGCAGCGTAGAAGCCCATAATGAGCAGTTCTTC. It is translated as CASSVEAHNEQFF.

In its sample, this clonotype was seen many times. V is TRBV11-2 and J is TRBJ2-1, with D uncertain. Germline CDR1 and CDR2: SGHAT and FQNNGV. The V and J ends lost 5 bases and 0 bases respectively, with 5 bases between them. This CDR3 contains 13 residues. CDR3 loop: CASSRSSYNEQFF. CDR3 in DNA: TGTGCCAGCAGCCGGAGCTCCTACAATGAGCAGTTCTTC.

The chain uses TRBV9 and TRBJ2-7, with D maybe TRBD2 (8 bases). Trimming left V 4 bases short and J 0 bases short, with 23 bases between. CDR3 length equals 18 residues. The germline gives CDR1 SGDLS, CDR2 YYNGEE. CDR3 region: CASSFGGDSRLFSYEQYF. As DNA, the CDR3 is TGTGCCAGCAGCTTCGGGGGGGACAGCCGACTATTCTCCTACGAGCAGTACTTC.

This chain uses TRBV28 with TRBJ2-2, with 9 positions matching TRBD1. The V gene's germline CDR1 is MDHEN and CDR2 SYDVKM. This CDR3 is 15 amino acids long. V lost 6 bases, J lost 5 bases, and 7 bases stayed unmatched. This CDR3 reads CASRLGGTGTGELFF. In nucleotides, the CDR3 is TGTGCCAGCAGACTGGGGGGGACAGGGACCGGGGAGCTGTTTTTT.

This clonotype was seen repeatedly, ten times or more. The chain recombines TRBV10-3 with TRBJ1-5; 9 nucleotides align to TRBD1. Per the germline V gene, CDR1 is ENHRY and CDR2 is SYGVKD. V was clipped by 3 bases and J by 4 bases; unmatched bases: 4. The CDR3 covers 15 residues. The CDR3 here is CAISDTGGGNQPQHF. The CDR3 region has the DNA TGTGCCATCAGTGATACAGGGGGCGGGAATCAGCCCCAGCATTTT.

The sample holds a few counts of this clonotype. The chain employs TRBV11-2 and TRBJ1-6; TRBD1 aligns across 9 bases. The germline CDR1 and CDR2 sequences are SGHAT and FQNNGV. The CDR3 runs to 15 residues. The trim removed 5 bases at V and 7 bases at J, leaving 6 bases unmatched. CDR3 DNA: TGTGCCAGCAGCGCAAACAGGGGGCACAATTCACCCCTCCACTTT. Translating gives CASSANRGHNSPLHF. The complete variable domain, with remaining parts taken from reference TRBV11-2 and TRBJ1-6, reads EAGVAQSPRYKIIEKRQSVAFWCNPISGHATLYWYQQILGQGPKLLIQFQNNGVVDDSQLPKDRFSAERLKGVDSTLKIQPAKLEDSAVYLCASSANRGHNSPLHFGNGTRLTVT.

This chain links TRBV28 with TRBJ1-5; no reliable D call. The CDR3 sequence is 13 residues long. From germline, CDR1 is MDHEN and CDR2 SYDVKM. V lost 3 bases and J 7 bases, leaving 10 bases between the germline ends. This CDR3 is CASSFVGLQPQHF. The CDR3 DNA is TGTGCCAGCAGTTTTGTGGGGTTGCAGCCCCAGCATTTT. Complete variable domain (other parts from reference TRBV28 and TRBJ1-5): DVKVTQSSRYLVKRTGEKVFLECVQDMDHENMFWYRQDPGLGLRLIYFSYDVKMKEKGDIPEGYSVSREKKERFSLILESASTNQTSMYLCASSFVGLQPQHFGDGTRLSIL.

This clonotype was observed many times. This rearrangement joins TRBV30 to TRBJ2-2, with D unclear. This CDR3 is built from 12 residues. Trimming left V 3 bases short and J 2 bases short, with 4 bases between. Germline CDR1 and CDR2: GTSNPN and SVGIG (reference sequence). The CDR3, as DNA: TGTGCCTGGAGAGTTAACACCGGGGAGCTGTTTTTT. The encoded protein is CAWRVNTGELFF.

This chain's CDR3 is CASSQAGQGALSYEQYF. DNA of the CDR3: TGTGCCAGCAGCCAAGCGGGACAGGGGGCGTTATCCTACGAGCAGTACTTC. The chain recombines TRBV3-1 with TRBJ2-7, with 12 bases lining up with TRBD1. The CDR3 consists of 17 residues. The ends lost 1 base at V and 1 base at J; junction bases unmatched: 5. CDR1 is LGHDT and CDR2 is YNNKEL in the germline V gene (reference sequence).